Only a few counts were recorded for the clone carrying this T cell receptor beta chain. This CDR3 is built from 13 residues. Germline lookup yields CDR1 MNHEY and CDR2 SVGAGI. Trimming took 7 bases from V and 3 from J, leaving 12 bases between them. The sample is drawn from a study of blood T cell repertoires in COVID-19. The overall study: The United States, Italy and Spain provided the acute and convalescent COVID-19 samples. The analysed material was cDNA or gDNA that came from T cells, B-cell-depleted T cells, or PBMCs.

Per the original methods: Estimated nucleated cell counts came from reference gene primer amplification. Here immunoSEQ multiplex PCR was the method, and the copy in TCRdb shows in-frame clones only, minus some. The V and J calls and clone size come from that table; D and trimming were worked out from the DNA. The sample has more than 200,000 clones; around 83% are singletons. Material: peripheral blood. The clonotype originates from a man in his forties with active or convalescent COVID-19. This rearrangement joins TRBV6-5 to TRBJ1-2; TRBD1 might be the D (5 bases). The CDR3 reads CASMAGDYYGYTF. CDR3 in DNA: TGTGCCAGCATGGCGGGGGACTACTATGGCTACACCTTC.